What follows are 29 T cell receptor beta chains derived from one specimen sequenced in a study of T cell responses to AZD1222 COVID-19 vaccine. TCRdb's copy holds only in-frame clones and misses some; the assay was immunoSEQ multiplex PCR. The sample lists fewer than 200,000 clones; approximately 92% were seen once. The sequencing here drew on peripheral blood, taken on day 0 of AZD1222 vaccination. The source of these receptors is an adult in good health.

The V call is TRBV19, the J call TRBJ1-1; D is uncertain. This CDR3 is built from 14 residues. Trimming shortened V by 5 bases and J by 5 bases, and 15 bases separated the two germline ends. CDR1 and CDR2 (germline): LNHDA, SQIVND (reference sequence). The CDR3 sequence is CASSPLGGWTEAFF. CDR3 nucleotides: TGTGCCAGTAGTCCCCTTGGAGGGTGGACTGAAGCTTTCTTT. Variable domain in full (rest from reference TRBV19 and TRBJ1-1): DGGITQSPKYLFRKEGQNVTLSCEQNLNHDAMYWYRQDPGQGLRLIYYSQIVNDFQKGDIAEGYSVSREKKESFPLTVTSAQKNPTAFYLCASSPLGGWTEAFFGQGTRLTVV.

The genes are TRBV29-1 and TRBJ2-1, with TRBD2 matching 9 bases. Trimming at V came to 3 bases and at J to 9 bases, leaving 9 bases not matched to a gene. Germline CDR1 is SQVTM and CDR2 is ANQGSEA. This CDR3 contains 14 residues. In DNA form, the CDR3 reads TGCAGCGTTGACAACGCGGGAGGGTGGGGTGAGCAGTTCTTC. Its protein is CSVDNAGGWGEQFF.

This sequence joins TRBV30 and TRBJ1-1; D gene uncertain. Trimming cost V 4 bases and J 0 bases, with 9 bases left between them. Germline V lookup: CDR1 GTSNPN, CDR2 SVGIG (reference sequence). The CDR3 is 13 amino acids. CDR3 sequence: CAWTGHMNTEAFF. CDR3 sequence (DNA): TGTGCCTGGACAGGCCACATGAACACTGAAGCTTTCTTT.

The rearrangement joins TRBV12-3 or TRBV12-4 to TRBJ1-1; no reliable D call. CDR3 size: 12 residues. Between the trimmed V and J ends, which lost 1 base and 11 bases, there was a span of 11 bases. The CDR3 sequence: CASSLVRVLAFF. The CDR3 DNA is TGTGCCAGCAGTTTAGTCCGAGTACTGGCTTTCTTT.

The sample holds one count of this clone. This chain joins TRBV5-8 and TRBJ1-2, with 7 bases that match TRBD1. Germline V CDR1 and CDR2: SGHTS, YDEGEE. The V and J ends lost 0 bases and 4 bases, in that order; junction bases with no gene match: 3. The CDR3 runs to 14 residues. The CDR3 loop reads CASSLGYRGYGYTF. The CDR3 bases are TGTGCCAGCAGCTTGGGTTACAGGGGCTATGGCTACACCTTC.

This clone was seen only once. The rearrangement uses TRBV19 and TRBJ1-5; TRBD1 is a possible D gene (5 bases). The germline gives CDR1 LNHDA, CDR2 SQIVND (reference sequence). V was trimmed by 1 base and J by 7 bases, leaving 8 bases between them. The CDR3 is 13 amino acids. The CDR3 reads CASSIAEGQPQHF. CDR3 nucleotides: TGTGCCAGTAGTATAGCAGAGGGGCAGCCCCAGCATTTT.

This CDR3 reads CASSAQMNTEAFF. The CDR3 DNA reads as TGTGCCAGCAGTGCGCAAATGAACACTGAAGCTTTCTTT. The gene calls are TRBV25-1 and TRBJ1-1; D call uncertain. This CDR3 region has 13 residues. V dropped 4 bases and J dropped 0 bases, with 6 bases sitting between them. CDR1 is MGHDK and CDR2 is SYGVNS in the germline V gene. The variable domain in full, completed from reference TRBV25-1 and TRBJ1-1, reads EADIYQTPRYLVIGTGKKITLECSQTMGHDKMYWYQQDPGMELHLIHYSYGVNSTEKGDLSSESTVSRIRTEHFPLTLESARPSHTSQYLCASSAQMNTEAFFGQGTRLTVV.

The chain employs TRBV10-3 and TRBJ1-1, with TRBD1 as a possible D gene (5 bases). The CDR3 sequence is 11 residues long. Germline V lookup: CDR1 ENHRY, CDR2 SYGVKD. This CDR3 is CAAGGGTEAFF. CDR3 bases: TGTGCGGCCGGGGGGGGCACTGAAGCTTTCTTT.

The rearrangement joins TRBV5-1 to TRBJ2-2; 10 bases map to TRBD2. Germline V gives CDR1 SGHRS, CDR2 YFSETQ. The ends lost 5 bases at V and 0 bases at J; junction bases unmatched: 1. This CDR3 has 15 residues. CDR3 sequence: CASRLAGSNTGELFF. The DNA of the CDR3 is TGCGCCAGCAGACTAGCGGGATCGAACACCGGGGAGCTGTTTTTT. Combining the CDR3 with reference TRBV5-1 and TRBJ2-2 gives the whole variable domain KAGVTQTPRYLIKTRGQQVTLSCSPISGHRSVSWYQQTPGQGLQFLFEYFSETQRNKGNFPGRFSGRQFSNSRSEMNVSTLELGDSALYLCASRLAGSNTGELFFGEGSRLTVL.

In DNA, the CDR3 is TGTGCCAGCCGGGACAGCAGTTTCTACGAGCAGTACGTC. It specifies CASRDSSFYEQYV. The chain links TRBV21-1 to TRBJ2-7; TRBD1, the D gene given by the table, was not confirmed from the DNA. TRBV21-1 is a listed pseudogene. This CDR3 contains 13 residues.

The V and J genes are TRBV12-3 or TRBV12-4 and TRBJ1-1; possibly TRBD1 for D (5 bases). V lost 3 bases and J lost 11, with 13 bases in between. The length of the CDR3 is 12 residues. The CDR3 region has the DNA TGTGCCAGCAGTTTTCGGGGCGGTGAGGCTTTCTTT. The encoded protein is CASSFRGGEAFF.

This chain joins TRBV7-9 and TRBJ2-1; unclear D gene. Germline values: CDR1 SEHNR, CDR2 FQNEAQ (reference sequence). The CDR3 totals 16 residues. With 0 bases removed from V and 8 bases from J, the gap between germline ends came to 17 bases. This CDR3 reads CASSLARERYSDEQFF. As DNA, the CDR3 is TGTGCCAGCAGCTTAGCGCGTGAGCGATACAGTGATGAGCAGTTCTTC.

V usage is TRBV6-4 and J usage is TRBJ2-1; 7 bases fit TRBD2. CDR1 and CDR2 from the germline V gene are MRHNA and SNTAGT. The CDR3 is made up of 17 amino acids. Unmatched junction bases numbered 9, after V lost 4 bases and J lost 0 bases. The CDR3 loop is CASSAPGREISYNEQFF. In nucleotides, the CDR3 is TGTGCCAGCAGTGCCCCCGGGCGGGAGATCTCCTACAATGAGCAGTTCTTC.

The chain recombines TRBV6-2 or TRBV6-3 with TRBJ1-1; 8 nucleotides line up with TRBD1. Germline lookup yields CDR1 MNHEY and CDR2 SVGEGT. The CDR3 is 14 residues long. The V and J ends lost 6 bases and 7 bases, in that order; junction bases with no gene match: 10. CDR3 amino acids: CASSTNQGASEAFF. CDR3 nucleotide sequence: TGTGCCAGCAGCACTAACCAGGGGGCTAGTGAAGCTTTCTTT.

V and J are TRBV4-1 and TRBJ2-7; possible D gene TRBD1, 5 bases. Trimming took off 0 bases at V and 0 bases at J, with 12 bases between the two ends. Per germline, CDR1 MGHRA and CDR2 YSYEKL. The CDR3 loop spans 16 amino acids. This CDR3 reads CASSQDGAGISYEQYF. Written as DNA, the CDR3 is TGCGCCAGCAGCCAAGATGGGGCAGGAATCTCCTACGAGCAGTACTTC.

The chain has TRBV7-2 and TRBJ2-7; 12 bases map to TRBD2. CDR1 is SGHTA, CDR2 FQGNSA, per germline. The CDR3 is 16 amino acids. The V and J ends lost 2 bases and 2 bases, in that order; junction bases with no gene match: 4. CDR3 protein: CASSLLASGRAYEQYF. The CDR3 DNA is TGTGCCAGCAGCTTATTGGCTAGCGGGAGGGCCTACGAGCAGTACTTC.

The chain is built from TRBV2 and TRBJ1-3; D not resolved. CDR3 length: 14 residues. The germline V gene encodes CDR1 SNHLY and CDR2 FYNNEI. V gave up 1 base and J gave up 0 bases, with 4 bases separating them. In nucleotides, the CDR3 is TGTGCCAGCAGTGAAGGGGTCTCTGGAAACACCATATATTTT. Encoded protein: CASSEGVSGNTIYF.

The chain has TRBV7-9 and TRBJ1-3, with D perhaps matching TRBD1 (5 bases). The V gene's germline CDR1 is SEHNR and CDR2 FQNEAQ (reference sequence). Between the trimmed V and J ends, which lost 8 bases and 0 bases, there was a span of 14 bases. CDR3 length equals 15 residues. Here the CDR3 reads CASQQEGRSGNTIYF. The CDR3 nucleotides are TGTGCCAGCCAACAGGAGGGACGCTCTGGAAACACCATATATTTT.

The chain couples TRBV3-1 (or the pseudogene TRBV3-2) to TRBJ2-7; D could derive from TRBD1 or TRBD2 (6 bases each). Germline V gene data show CDR1 as LGHDT and CDR2 as YNNKEL (reference sequence). The V gene lost 1 base and the J gene lost 6 bases, with 22 bases spanning the gap. This CDR3 spans 17 amino acids. The CDR3 protein is CASSQGGTRRGAGEQYF. DNA of the CDR3: TGTGCCAGCAGCCAAGGAGGGACGAGAAGGGGGGCGGGCGAGCAGTACTTC.

The chain has TRBV19 and TRBJ1-3, with 8 nucleotides matching TRBD1. The V gene end was trimmed by 5 bases and the J gene end by 0 bases; junction bases not matched to a gene: 6. CDR3 length equals 16 residues. Germline assignment: CDR1 LNHDA and CDR2 SQIVND (reference sequence). The CDR3 DNA reads as TGTGCCAGTAGTTTACAGGGGGGGGCCTCTGGAAACACCATATATTTT. This translates into CASSLQGGASGNTIYF.

The rearrangement uses TRBV4-2 and TRBJ1-5; the D is unclear. Germline loops: CDR1 LGHNA, CDR2 YNFKEQ. The CDR3 contains 13 residues. Between the trimmed V and J ends, which lost 3 bases and 6 bases, there was a span of 9 bases. CDR3 residues: CASSQSVGQPQHF. In nucleotides, the CDR3 is TGTGCCAGCAGCCAGTCCGTGGGTCAGCCCCAGCATTTT.

The chain couples TRBV5-4 to TRBJ1-1, with D unclear. The germline V and J ends were trimmed by 2 bases and 3 bases, with 11 bases remaining between them. CDR1 and CDR2 (germline): SGHNT, YYREEE (reference sequence). This CDR3 has 14 residues. The CDR3 sequence is CASSFWVRDTEAFF. The CDR3 DNA reads as TGTGCCAGCAGCTTTTGGGTTAGAGACACTGAAGCTTTCTTT.

J is TRBJ1-6 and V is TRBV27, with D perhaps matching TRBD1 (5 bases). This CDR3 spans 14 amino acids. Between the trimmed V and J ends, which lost 10 bases and 9 bases, there was a span of 19 bases. Germline V gene sequence: CDR1 MNHEY, CDR2 SMNVEV (reference sequence). CDR3 sequence reads: CATSWGRVSSPLHF. CDR3 DNA: TGTGCCACCTCCTGGGGCAGAGTGAGTTCACCCCTCCACTTT.

The chain carries TRBV4-1 and TRBJ2-1, with TRBD2 identical over 8 bases. With 1 base clipped from V and 4 bases from J, the junction kept 3 bases outside the gene matches. CDR3 length: 15 amino acids. Germline CDR1 MGHRA, CDR2 YSYEKL. Here the CDR3 DNA reads TGCGCCAGCAGCCAAGTGACTAGCGAATACAATGAGCAGTTCTTC. Encoded protein: CASSQVTSEYNEQFF.

The chain joins TRBV19 to TRBJ1-3; tentatively, D is TRBD1 (6 bases). CDR3 size: 16 residues. V lost 5 bases and J lost 2, with 16 bases in between. Germline V gene lookup returns CDR1 LNHDA and CDR2 SQIVND (reference sequence). The CDR3 region is CASSLSGRGTGNTIYF. The CDR3 DNA reads TGTGCCAGTAGTCTCAGCGGGAGGGGGACTGGAAACACCATATATTTT.

DNA of the CDR3: TGTGCCAGCAGCACACGGGACGGCTTGGGGGACACCATATATTTT. Translation gives CASSTRDGLGDTIYF. The chain links TRBV9 to TRBJ1-3; D perhaps matches TRBD1 (5 bases). V was cut by 4 bases and J by 8 bases, with 19 bases left in between. Germline assignment: CDR1 SGDLS and CDR2 YYNGEE. The CDR3 loop spans 15 amino acids.

The chain uses TRBV6-1 and TRBJ2-1, with 13 bases lining up with TRBD2. With V trimmed by 3 bases and J by 4 bases, 12 bases remained unmatched. The CDR3 length is 19 residues. Per germline, CDR1 MNHNS and CDR2 SASEGT. The CDR3 DNA sequence: TGTGCCAGCAGTGACGCTCCGGGACTAGCGGGAAGGTATTACAATGAGCAGTTCTTC. Protein: CASSDAPGLAGRYYNEQFF.

This clone was observed a few times. The chain has TRBV19 and TRBJ1-5, with unresolved D. The CDR3 consists of 13 residues. Germline values: CDR1 LNHDA, CDR2 SQIVND (reference sequence). Trimming removed 5 bases at V and 7 bases at J, with 12 bases between. The CDR3 sequence is CASSYGINQPQHF. The CDR3 DNA reads as TGTGCCAGTAGTTATGGTATTAACCAGCCCCAGCATTTT.

The chain combines TRBV2 with TRBJ2-2, with TRBD2 matching 8 bases. Germline CDR1 is SNHLY and CDR2 is FYNNEI. This CDR3 comprises 15 residues. Trimming took 1 base from V and 6 from J; bases not matched to a gene: 4. The CDR3 DNA sequence: TGTGCCAGCAGTGAAGGCGGGAGGACCCCCGGGGAGCTGTTTTTT. Translation: CASSEGGRTPGELFF.